Shown below are 13 T cell receptor beta chains from a single sample sequenced in a study of OX40 agonist ivuxolimab in advanced cancers. Assay: immunoSEQ multiplex PCR; the TCRdb copy retains only in-frame clones and omits some. This sample carries fewer than 90,000 clones, more than 85% of them seen once, and the ten largest clones take approximately 8%. Here the sequenced sample was CD4+ or CD8+ T cells sorted from blood, taken in a trial of the OX40 agonist ivuxolimab. The origin of the receptors is an adult with an advanced solid tumor such as melanoma, head and neck, liver or kidney cancer.

Concerning this clone: At the DNA level, this CDR3 is encoded by other sequences in the same sample as well. The V gene is TRBV5-1, the J gene TRBJ1-5; D remains unclear. The CDR3 is 14 amino acids. Trimming removed 0 bases from V and 2 bases from J, with 6 bases in between. The germline CDR1 and CDR2 sequences are SGHRS and YFSETQ. CDR3 in amino acids: CASSLEGGNQPQHF. The CDR3 nucleotides are TGCGCCAGCAGCTTGGAGGGCGGCAATCAGCCCCAGCATTTT.

The chain has TRBV2 and TRBJ1-5; 7 bases agree with TRBD1. This CDR3 contains 14 residues. V lost 5 bases and J lost 6; bases outside the gene matches: 7. Germline loops: CDR1 SNHLY, CDR2 FYNNEI. In DNA form, the CDR3 reads TGTGCCAGCAGTTTAAACAGGGGTGGTCAGCCCCAGCATTTT. Translation gives CASSLNRGGQPQHF. Using reference TRBV2 and TRBJ1-5 for the parts outside the CDR3, the full variable domain is EPEVTQTPSHQVTQMGQEVILRCVPISNHLYFYWYRQILGQKVEFLVSFYNNEISEKSEIFDDQFSVERPDGSNFTLKIRSTKLEDSAMYFCASSLNRGGQPQHFGDGTRLSIL.

The CDR3 region is CASSSSDDTQYF. The CDR3 nucleotides read TGTGCCAGCAGCAGCTCAGATGATACGCAGTATTTT. The chain joins TRBV5-4 to TRBJ2-3; D not certain. Germline V gene sequence: CDR1 SGHNT, CDR2 YYREEE (reference sequence). V lost 4 bases to trimming and J lost 6 bases, with 9 bases between them. This CDR3 contains 12 residues.

This chain joins TRBV14 and TRBJ1-3; D uncertain. The CDR3 length is 16 residues. With 4 bases removed from V and 0 bases from J, the gap between germline ends came to 13 bases. Germline lookup yields CDR1 SGHDN and CDR2 FVKESK. The CDR3 DNA sequence: TGTGCCAGCAGCCCGCGGACTTGGGCCTCTGGAAACACCATATATTTT. Protein product: CASSPRTWASGNTIYF.

The chain couples TRBV28 to TRBJ1-4; D possibly corresponds to TRBD1 (6 bases). V gave up 7 bases and J gave up 8 bases, with 20 bases separating them. The CDR3 runs 15 residues. Germline loops: CDR1 MDHEN, CDR2 SYDVKM. CDR3 sequence (DNA): TGTGCCAGCACCCAACAGGGCTCCTTAGAGGAAAAACTGTTTTTT. It specifies CASTQQGSLEEKLFF.

The V call is TRBV5-6, the J call TRBJ1-2, with D maybe TRBD1 (6 bases). The V end lost 4 bases, the J end lost 8 bases, and 21 bases lay between the germline ends. The germline V gene encodes CDR1 SGHDT and CDR2 YYEEEE. The CDR3 has 15 residues. CDR3 coding DNA: TGTGCCAGCAGCAAACTAGAACAGGGAGCCGGGGGCTACACCTTC. Translation gives CASSKLEQGAGGYTF. The variable domain in full, completed from reference TRBV5-6 and TRBJ1-2, reads DAGVTQSPTHLIKTRGQQVTLRCSPKSGHDTVSWYQQALGQGPQFIFQYYEEEERQRGNFPDRFSGHQFPNYSSELNVNALLLGDSALYLCASSKLEQGAGGYTFGSGTRLTVV.

V gene TRBV30 combines with J gene TRBJ2-2, with 11 nucleotides matching TRBD1. V lost 3 bases and J lost 8; bases outside the gene matches: 11. This CDR3 has 16 residues. Germline CDR1 is GTSNPN and CDR2 is SVGIG (reference sequence). The CDR3 loop reads CAWRVLGTGGQGELFF. Here the CDR3 DNA reads TGTGCCTGGAGAGTTCTAGGGACAGGGGGTCAGGGGGAGCTGTTTTTT.

J is TRBJ1-5 and V is TRBV30, with 10 nucleotides matching TRBD1. V lost 3 bases, J lost 7 bases, and 15 bases stayed unmatched. From germline, CDR1 is GTSNPN and CDR2 SVGIG (reference sequence). CDR3 length equals 17 residues. This chain's CDR3 is CAWSLDMTGTGAQPQHF. For the CDR3, the DNA is TGTGCCTGGAGCCTAGATATGACCGGGACAGGGGCCCAGCCCCAGCATTTT.

The genes are TRBV6-4 and TRBJ1-2, with D possibly being TRBD1 (5 bases). From germline, CDR1 is MRHNA and CDR2 SNTAGT. This CDR3 is built from 12 residues. Trimming stripped 8 bases from V and 14 bases from J, with 21 bases between. The CDR3 sequence is CASVGLGGGWTF. The DNA for the CDR3 is TGTGCCAGCGTGGGACTTGGGGGAGGGTGGACCTTC.

The genes are TRBV18 and TRBJ2-1; D not resolved. With 2 bases removed from V and 3 bases from J, the gap between germline ends came to 5 bases. Germline V gives CDR1 KGHSH, CDR2 LQKENI. The CDR3 length is 13 residues. The CDR3 region has the DNA TGTGCCAGCTCACCAGACATCTACAATGAGCAGTTCTTC. This codes for CASSPDIYNEQFF.

The V call is TRBV9, the J call TRBJ2-1, with 8 bases aligning to TRBD2. Unmatched junction bases numbered 7, after V lost 0 bases and J lost 8 bases. The CDR3 consists of 15 residues. Germline V lookup: CDR1 SGDLS, CDR2 YYNGEE. CDR3 nucleotides: TGTGCCAGCAGCGTAGAGGGCGGGAGGTTCGATGAGCAGTTCTTC. Encoded protein: CASSVEGGRFDEQFF.

V usage is TRBV15 and J usage is TRBJ1-2, with 8 nucleotides matching TRBD1. Germline CDR1 and CDR2: LNHNV and YYDKDF (reference sequence). The length of the CDR3 is 15 residues. The trim removed 2 bases at V and 12 bases at J, leaving 14 bases unmatched. The CDR3 DNA is TGTGCCACCAGCAGAAGAGGGCCGGGACAGGAAGGGAACACCTTC. Protein sequence: CATSRRGPGQEGNTF.

The rearrangement links TRBV5-5 to TRBJ1-2; unclear D gene. V was clipped by 4 bases and J by 5 bases, with 18 bases between them. The CDR3 extends over 15 amino acids. Germline V gives CDR1 SGHKS, CDR2 YYEKEE (reference sequence). The CDR3 is CASSMDPSAYYGYTF. The CDR3 DNA follows: TGTGCCAGCAGCATGGACCCCTCTGCCTATTATGGCTACACCTTC.